This TCR beta chain is from a study of control samples from healthy donors and cancer patients. Profiled with immunoSEQ multiplex PCR; TCRdb holds only in-frame clones, not every one. The sample contains around 170,000 clones, 70% to 90% of which appear only once. This clone was observed a few times. This TCR was sampled from a woman aged 25-40 years in good health. Sequenced sample: blood.

CDR3 DNA sequence: TGTGCCAGCTCTAGACAGGGCCGTAATGAAAAACTGTTTTTT. Its protein is CASSRQGRNEKLFF. The chain joins TRBV28 to TRBJ1-4; 7 nucleotides align to TRBD1. V shed 8 bases and J 4 bases; nucleotides not matched to a gene: 7. There are 14 residues in the CDR3. Germline loops: CDR1 MDHEN, CDR2 SYDVKM.